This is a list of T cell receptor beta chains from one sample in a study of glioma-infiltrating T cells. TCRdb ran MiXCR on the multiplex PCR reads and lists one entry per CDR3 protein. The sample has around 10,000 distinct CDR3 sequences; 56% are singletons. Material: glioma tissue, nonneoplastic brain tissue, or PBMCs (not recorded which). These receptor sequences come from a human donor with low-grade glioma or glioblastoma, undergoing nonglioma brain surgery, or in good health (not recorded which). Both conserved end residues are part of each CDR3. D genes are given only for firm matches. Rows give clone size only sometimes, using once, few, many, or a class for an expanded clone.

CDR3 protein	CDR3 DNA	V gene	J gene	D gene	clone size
CSAREAGGEAFF	TGCAGTGCTAGAGAAGCGGGGGGTGAAGCTTTCTTT	TRBV20-1	TRBJ1-1	-	-
CSLGSDWQETHYF	TGCAGCCTAGGATCGGACTGGCAAGAGACCCATTACTTC	TRBV29-1	TRBJ2-5	-	-
CSARQASSYNEQFF	TGCAGCGCCCGACAGGCCAGCTCCTACAATGAGCAGTTCTTC	TRBV29-1	TRBJ2-1	-	many
CASSLGGLSGNTIYF	TGTGCCAGCAGCTTGGGAGGCCTCAGTGGAAACACCATATATTTT	TRBV5-4	TRBJ1-3	-	medium-sized
CSARDGTSGGGVSYNEQFF	TGCAGTGCTAGAGATGGGACTAGCGGGGGAGGTGTCTCATACAATGAGCAGTTCTTC	TRBV20-1	TRBJ2-1	TRBD2	-
CASQVMGVEQYF	TGTGCCAGCCAGGTCATGGGAGTCGAGCAGTACTTC	TRBV28	TRBJ2-7	-	once
CASSDRSSGIRGGEQFF	TGTGCCAGTAGTGATCGGAGTAGCGGGATCAGGGGAGGCGAGCAGTTCTTC	TRBV19	TRBJ2-1	TRBD2	-
CASRSADTYNSPLHF	TGTGCCAGTAGGTCTGCCGACACTTATAATTCACCCCTCCACTTT	TRBV19	TRBJ1-6	-	many
CASSLRQHYNEQFF	TGCGCCAGCAGCTTACGACAGCATTACAATGAGCAGTTCTTC	TRBV5-1	TRBJ2-1	-	-
CASSLAGGRNEQFF	TGTGCCAGCAGTTTAGCGGGAGGGCGAAATGAGCAGTTCTTC	TRBV6-1	TRBJ2-1	TRBD2	medium-sized
CAISLDVVTDTQYF	TGTGCCATCAGTTTAGACGTGGTAACAGATACTCAGTATTTT	TRBV28	TRBJ2-3	-	-
CASSLGTGVDTKYF	TGTGCCAGCAGCTTAGGCACAGGGGTAGATACGAAGTATTTT	TRBV7-9	TRBJ2-3	TRBD1	once
CASSQVHRPNEQFF	TGTGCCAGCAGCCAAGTCCACAGGCCCAATGAGCAGTTCTTC	TRBV3-1	TRBJ2-1	-	many
CASSNKRRTPLHF	TGTGCCAGCAGTAACAAAAGGAGGACACCCCTCCACTTT	TRBV28	TRBJ1-6	-	once
CASSKKDRGNTEAFF	TGTGCCAGTAGTAAAAAAGACAGGGGGAACACTGAAGCTTTCTTT	TRBV19	TRBJ1-1	TRBD1	many
CASSTSVQETQYF	TGTGCCAGCAGTACTAGCGTTCAAGAGACCCAGTACTTC	TRBV12-3/TRBV12-4	TRBJ2-5	TRBD2	many
CSAVPLIGSYNEQFF	TGCAGTGCTGTGCCATTAATTGGCTCCTACAATGAGCAGTTCTTC	TRBV20-1	TRBJ2-1	-	once